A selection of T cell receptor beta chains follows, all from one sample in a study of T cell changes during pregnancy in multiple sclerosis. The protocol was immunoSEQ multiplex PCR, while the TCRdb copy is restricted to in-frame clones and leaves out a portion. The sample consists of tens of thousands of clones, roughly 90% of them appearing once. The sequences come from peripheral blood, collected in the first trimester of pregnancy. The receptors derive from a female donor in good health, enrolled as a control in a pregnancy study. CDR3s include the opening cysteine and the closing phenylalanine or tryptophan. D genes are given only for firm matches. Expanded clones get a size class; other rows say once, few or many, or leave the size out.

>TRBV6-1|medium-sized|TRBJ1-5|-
CASSGPGQARPQHF
TGTGCCAGCAGTGGACCGGGACAAGCCAGGCCCCAGCATTTT
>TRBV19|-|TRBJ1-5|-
CASSYSNQPQHF
TGTGCCAGTAGTTATAGCAATCAGCCCCAGCATTTT
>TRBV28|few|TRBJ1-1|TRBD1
CASSYTGTGNTEAFF
TGTGCCAGCAGTTATACCGGGACAGGGAACACTGAAGCTTTCTTT
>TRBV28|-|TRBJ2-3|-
CASQSGTDTQYF
TGTGCCTCCCAGAGCGGCACAGATACGCAGTATTTT
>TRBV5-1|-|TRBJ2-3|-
CASSYRQATDTQYF
TGCGCCAGCAGCTACCGCCAGGCCACAGATACGCAGTATTTT
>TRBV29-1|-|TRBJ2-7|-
CSVGQVSYEQYF
TGCAGCGTTGGTCAGGTCTCGTACGAGCAGTACTTC
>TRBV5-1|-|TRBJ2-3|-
CASSQSRPGRTDTQYF
TGCGCCAGCAGCCAGTCCCGCCCAGGGCGGACAGATACGCAGTATTTT
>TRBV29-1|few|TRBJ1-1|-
CSVVAGEAFF
TGCAGCGTAGTAGCGGGTGAAGCTTTCTTT
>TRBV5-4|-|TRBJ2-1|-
CASSLGLGDYNEQFF
TGTGCCAGCAGCTTGGGACTAGGGGATTACAATGAGCAGTTCTTC
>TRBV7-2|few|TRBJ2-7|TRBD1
CASSTGQGGYEQYF
TGTGCCAGCAGCACTGGACAGGGAGGCTACGAGCAGTACTTC
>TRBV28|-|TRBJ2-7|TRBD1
CASSFNWGQRSYEQYF
TGTGCCAGCAGTTTTAATTGGGGACAGAGGTCCTACGAGCAGTACTTC
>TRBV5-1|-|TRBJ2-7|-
CASSLVLQSYEQYF
TGCGCCAGCAGCTTGGTGCTGCAGTCCTACGAGCAGTACTTC
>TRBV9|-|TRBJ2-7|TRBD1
CASSAGTGTYEQYF
TGTGCCAGCAGCGCCGGGACAGGTACCTACGAGCAGTACTTC
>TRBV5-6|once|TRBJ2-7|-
CASRSRQTYEQYF
TGTGCCAGCAGAAGTCGTCAGACCTACGAGCAGTACTTC
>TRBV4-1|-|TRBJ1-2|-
CASSPLVVGAGYFSGYTF
TGCGCCAGCAGCCCCCTTGTGGTAGGCGCAGGGTATTTTTCTGGCTACACCTTC
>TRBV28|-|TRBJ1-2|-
CASSLWVDSMATAF
TGTGCCAGCAGTTTATGGGTGGACAGTATGGCTACGGCCTTC
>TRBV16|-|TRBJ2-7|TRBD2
CASSVRPGTSGRRSSYEQYF
TGTGCCAGCAGCGTTAGACCCGGGACTAGCGGGAGGAGGAGCTCCTACGAGCAGTACTTC
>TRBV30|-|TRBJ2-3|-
CAWSDEDTQYF
TGTGCCTGGAGTGATGAGGATACGCAGTATTTT
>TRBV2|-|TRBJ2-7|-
CASSELRQGTYEQYF
TGTGCCAGCAGTGAACTCCGGCAGGGTACCTACGAGCAGTACTTC
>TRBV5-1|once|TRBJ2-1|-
CASSPSARDPEQFF
TGCGCCAGCAGCCCCAGCGCCAGGGATCCCGAGCAGTTCTTC